The 24 T cell receptor beta chains below were found in one sample sequenced in a study of OX40 agonist ivuxolimab in advanced cancers. The assay was immunoSEQ multiplex PCR, and TCRdb's table has in-frame clones only and misses some. The table has fewer than 50,000 clones, approximately 86% seen once. The sequenced sample was CD4+ or CD8+ T cells sorted from blood, obtained in a trial of the OX40 agonist ivuxolimab. Every receptor here comes from an adult with an advanced solid tumor such as melanoma, head and neck, liver or kidney cancer.

The chain carries TRBV6-5 and TRBJ2-1, with TRBD2 as a possible D gene (5 bases). Deletions cut 4 bases from V and 6 bases from J, with 13 bases between. There are 14 residues in the CDR3. The germline gives CDR1 MNHEY, CDR2 SVGAGI. CDR3 DNA sequence: TGTGCCAGCAGTTTTTATAGCGAGCGCAATGAGCAGTTCTTC. Translated, it gives CASSFYSERNEQFF.

The J gene is TRBJ2-5, the V gene TRBV15; perhaps TRBD2 as D (6 bases). V lost 3 bases, J lost 5 bases, and 10 bases lay in between. The CDR3 extends over 13 amino acids. CDR1 LNHNV and CDR2 YYDKDF come from the germline V gene (reference sequence). CDR3 residues: CATSRASAETQYF. In DNA form, the CDR3 reads TGTGCCACCAGCAGGGCTAGCGCGGAGACCCAGTACTTC.

This chain links TRBV11-2 with TRBJ2-1; 9 bases align to TRBD2. This CDR3 spans 17 amino acids. The trim removed 5 bases at V and 0 bases at J, leaving 8 bases unmatched. The V gene's germline CDR1 is SGHAT and CDR2 FQNNGV. CDR3 region: CASSVRLADSSYNEQFF. In DNA, the CDR3 is TGTGCCAGCAGCGTAAGACTAGCGGATAGCTCCTACAATGAGCAGTTCTTC.

The chain carries TRBV7-9 and TRBJ2-7, with unresolved D. Trimming left V 5 bases short and J 5 bases short, with 19 bases between. The CDR3 covers 15 residues. Germline V gene data show CDR1 as SEHNR and CDR2 as FQNEAQ (reference sequence). CDR3 bases: TGTGCCAGCAGCCCTAATAGTCAAGGGCCTGACGAGCAGTACTTC. Translated, it gives CASSPNSQGPDEQYF. The variable domain in full, completed from reference TRBV7-9 and TRBJ2-7, reads DTGVSQNPRHKITKRGQNVTFRCDPISEHNRLYWYRQTLGQGPEFLTYFQNEAQLEKSRLLSDRFSAERPKGSFSTLEIQRTEQGDSAMYLCASSPNSQGPDEQYFGPGTRLTVT.

The chain combines TRBV7-9 with TRBJ1-1; D call uncertain. CDR3 length equals 13 residues. V lost 1 base, J lost 0 bases, and 3 bases lay in between. In germline, CDR1 is SEHNR, CDR2 FQNEAQ (reference sequence). CDR3 coding DNA: TGTGCCAGCAGCTTAGACCTGAACACTGAAGCTTTCTTT. This encodes CASSLDLNTEAFF.

The chain recombines TRBV7-8 with TRBJ2-5; the D call may be TRBD1 or TRBD2 (8 bases each). Germline loops: CDR1 SGHVS, CDR2 FQNEAQ. This CDR3 has 19 amino acids. Trimming stripped 5 bases from V and 3 bases from J, with 28 bases between. The CDR3 sequence: CASSRPVPGQGLEEETQYF. CDR3 bases: TGTGCCAGCAGCAGACCCGTCCCAGGACAGGGACTAGAAGAAGAGACCCAGTACTTC. Drawing the rest from reference TRBV7-8 and TRBJ2-5, the complete variable domain is GAGVSQSPRYKVAKRGQDVALRCDPISGHVSLFWYQQALGQGPEFLTYFQNEAQLDKSGLPSDRFFAERPEGSVSTLKIQRTQQEDSAVYLCASSRPVPGQGLEEETQYFGPGTRLLVL.

This rearrangement joins TRBV18 to TRBJ2-5, with 12 nucleotides matching TRBD2. The trim removed 2 bases at V and 11 bases at J, leaving 12 bases unmatched. The germline CDR1 and CDR2 sequences are KGHSH and LQKENI. This CDR3 is 16 amino acids long. CDR3 protein: CASSPTRLAGEEGQYF. CDR3 DNA: TGTGCCAGCTCACCAACGAGACTAGCGGGAGAGGAAGGGCAGTACTTC.

For this clone: At one end, the junction sequence differs from germline, possibly due to a read error. The gene calls are TRBV30 and TRBJ1-1, with 7 bases fitting TRBD1. This CDR3 has 11 residues. Looked up from germline, CDR1 is GTSNPN and CDR2 is SVGIG (reference sequence). CDR3 protein: CAGRGNTGAFF. Written as DNA, the CDR3 is TGTGCGGGCAGGGGGAACACTGGAGCTTTCTTT.

To note about this clone: A much larger clone differs from this one at a single base, so this may be a read error. The rearrangement joins TRBV6-1 to TRBJ1-4; D not resolved. The CDR3 runs to 17 residues. CDR1 and CDR2 (germline): MNHNS, SASEGT. V was pared by 0 bases and J by 4 bases, with 15 bases between. The CDR3 bases are TGTGCCAGCAGTGAAGCGTTGGCGGGGAAGAGTAATGAAAAACTGTTTTTT. This codes for CASSEALAGKSNEKLFF.

This clone was found a few times. The rearrangement links TRBV5-4 to TRBJ2-1, with D perhaps matching TRBD2 (6 bases). Germline-derived CDR1 and CDR2 are SGHNT and YYREEE (reference sequence). Trimming cost V 4 bases and J 7 bases, with 9 bases left between them. The CDR3 is 12 residues long. The CDR3 region is CASSTGGNEQFF. Here the CDR3 DNA reads TGTGCCAGCAGCACTGGGGGGAATGAGCAGTTCTTC.

This clone was picked up one time. The chain carries TRBV25-1 and TRBJ2-2, with TRBD1 matching 8 bases. The CDR3 is made up of 14 amino acids. Germline values: CDR1 MGHDK, CDR2 SYGVNS. J lost 6 bases, V lost 4 bases, and 4 bases had no gene match. The CDR3 DNA reads as TGTGCCAGCAGTGGACAGGGGTTGGCCGGGGAGCTGTTTTTT. Its protein product is CASSGQGLAGELFF.

This clone was seen a handful of times. This sequence joins TRBV2 and TRBJ1-2; the D is unclear. Germline V gene lookup returns CDR1 SNHLY and CDR2 FYNNEI. V lost 4 bases, J lost 4 bases, and 10 bases lay in between. The CDR3 runs to 13 residues. CDR3 amino acids: CASSATRTYGYTF. The CDR3 coding sequence is TGTGCCAGCAGTGCCACAAGAACCTATGGCTACACCTTC.

The V call is TRBV6-6, the J call TRBJ1-5; no clear D gene. V lost 3 bases and J lost 7, with 10 bases in between. The CDR3 has 13 residues. Germline CDR1 and CDR2: MNHNY and SVGAGI (reference sequence). The CDR3 reads CASSYPQAQPQHF. In DNA, the CDR3 is TGTGCCAGCAGTTATCCCCAGGCACAGCCCCAGCATTTT.

The gene calls are TRBV19 and TRBJ2-5, with TRBD2 matching over 9 bases. Germline V gene data show CDR1 as LNHDA and CDR2 as SQIVND (reference sequence). CDR3 length: 16 amino acids. J was trimmed by 5 bases and V by 1 base; bases with no gene match: 8. DNA for the CDR3: TGTGCCAGTAGTATAGGAGGAGCGGGAGGAGGGGAGACCCAGTACTTC. Its translation is CASSIGGAGGGETQYF.

By share, this clone counts as medium-sized. This sequence joins TRBV5-1 and TRBJ2-7; 12 bases agree with TRBD2. The CDR3 extends over 14 amino acids. CDR1 SGHRS and CDR2 YFSETQ come from the germline V gene. V lost 4 bases and J lost 4; bases outside the gene matches: 3. The CDR3 reads CASSPGLAGYEQYF. The CDR3 nucleotides read TGCGCCAGCAGCCCCGGACTAGCGGGGTACGAGCAGTACTTC.

V usage is TRBV6-5 and J usage is TRBJ1-3; unclear D gene. Germline lookup yields CDR1 MNHEY and CDR2 SVGAGI. V was shortened by 2 bases and J by 1 base, with 9 bases between the two germline ends. This CDR3 region has 15 residues. The CDR3 loop reads CASSYGLGSGNTIYF. The CDR3 region has the DNA TGTGCCAGCAGTTACGGTTTGGGATCTGGAAACACCATATATTTT.

The chain is built from TRBV5-4 and TRBJ1-5, with D possibly being TRBD1 (5 bases). This CDR3 contains 13 residues. Germline CDR1 reads SGHNT; CDR2 reads YYREEE (reference sequence). Trimming removed 4 bases from V and 3 bases from J, with 8 bases in between. The CDR3 nucleotides read TGTGCCAGCAGCGGGGACCCCAATCAGCCCCAGCATTTT. Residues: CASSGDPNQPQHF. The full variable domain, its missing parts supplied by reference TRBV5-4 and TRBJ1-5, is ETGVTQSPTHLIKTRGQQVTLRCSSQSGHNTVSWYQQALGQGPQFIFQYYREEENGRGNFPPRFSGLQFPNYSSELNVNALELDDSALYLCASSGDPNQPQHFGDGTRLSIL.

This clone was counted between two and nine times. The chain combines TRBV7-2 with TRBJ2-1; no reliable D call. There are 14 residues in the CDR3. Trimming took 3 bases from V and 10 from J, leaving 16 bases between them. Looked up from germline, CDR1 is SGHTA and CDR2 is FQGNSA. The CDR3 DNA follows: TGTGCCAGCAGCTTGTCCGCTAATGGGGTGGAGCAGTTCTTC. This encodes CASSLSANGVEQFF.

This clone came up once. The chain joins TRBV7-2 to TRBJ2-4; 8 nucleotides line up with TRBD1. The CDR3 loop spans 14 amino acids. V dropped 4 bases and J dropped 7; count of bases not matched to a gene: 6. The germline CDR1 and CDR2 sequences are SGHTA and FQGNSA. The CDR3 region has the DNA TGTGCCAGCAGCTCCAGGGGGCTGGGGAACATTCAGTACTTC. Translation gives CASSSRGLGNIQYF.

Concerning this clone: The sample carries other DNA sequences with the same CDR3. This chain connects TRBV30 to TRBJ1-2; tentatively, D is TRBD1 (5 bases). V dropped 5 bases and J dropped 5 bases, with 15 bases sitting between them. The CDR3 extends over 13 amino acids. Germline loops: CDR1 GTSNPN, CDR2 SVGIG (reference sequence). The CDR3 DNA is TGTGCCTGGGGCAGGGATCGGCCGTATGGCTACACCTTC. Its translation: CAWGRDRPYGYTF.

The V call is TRBV10-3, the J call TRBJ1-3; perhaps TRBD1 as D (5 bases). Trimming stripped 0 bases from V and 0 bases from J, with 9 bases between. The CDR3 extends over 16 amino acids. Germline V gives CDR1 ENHRY, CDR2 SYGVKD. This chain's CDR3 is CAISESMGGSGNTIYF. CDR3 coding DNA: TGTGCCATCAGTGAGTCGATGGGGGGCTCTGGAAACACCATATATTTT.

The CDR3 protein is CASSSRQGGNTIYF. The CDR3 DNA follows: TGTGCCAGCAGCTCCAGACAGGGCGGAAACACCATATATTTT. The chain uses TRBV6-5 and TRBJ1-3; TRBD1 aligns across 7 bases. CDR3 length: 14 amino acids. With V trimmed by 6 bases and J by 4 bases, 6 bases remained unmatched. The germline CDR1 and CDR2 sequences are MNHEY and SVGAGI.

The rearrangement links TRBV6-4 to TRBJ1-2, with 9 bases lining up with TRBD1. Germline V lookup: CDR1 MRHNA, CDR2 SNTAGT. This CDR3 is 13 amino acids long. V was pared by 3 bases and J by 8 bases, with 4 bases of the junction left unmatched. CDR3 sequence: CASSEQGAGGYTF. For the CDR3, the DNA is TGTGCCAGCAGTGAACAGGGGGCAGGGGGCTACACCTTC.

This clone was seen once. The chain carries TRBV2 and TRBJ1-5; D may be TRBD1 (5 bases). CDR1 and CDR2 from the germline V gene are SNHLY and FYNNEI. This CDR3 is 17 amino acids long. The V and J ends lost 5 bases and 5 bases respectively, with 22 bases between them. CDR3 in DNA: TGTGCCAGCAGTCCACCCGGACATTTAATGGGGCATCAGCCCCAGCATTTT. Protein: CASSPPGHLMGHQPQHF.